This T cell receptor (beta chain) was profiled in a study of T cell responses to AZD1222 COVID-19 vaccine. Whole-study context: Second-dose recipients at about 4 or about 12 weeks were treated as one pooled group. Study observations and caveats: Repertoires were sampled only after the peak T cell response. Donors skewed white British and female; clonal diversity was possibly underestimated.

Here immunoSEQ multiplex PCR was the method, and the copy in TCRdb shows in-frame clones only, minus some. The sample records about 100,000 clones, roughly 84% being singletons. Concerning this clone: The antigen is not known.

The V end lost 5 bases, the J end lost 3 bases, and 14 bases lay between the germline ends. The CDR3 has 14 amino acids. Germline CDR1 MNHEY, CDR2 SMNVEV (reference sequence). Here the sequenced sample was peripheral blood, taken on day 0 of AZD1222 vaccination. V is TRBV27 and J is TRBJ2-7, with D tentatively TRBD1 (5 bases). The origin of this receptor is an adult in good health. CDR3 sequence: CASSDAGISYEQYF. In nucleotides, the CDR3 is TGTGCCAGCAGTGACGCAGGGATCAGCTACGAGCAGTACTTC.